Below, 8 T cell receptor beta chains from the same sample are listed, as sequenced in a study of PD-1 blockade in mismatch repair-deficient tumors. Sequencing was performed with immunoSEQ multiplex PCR; in TCRdb, only in-frame clones are kept and a portion is missing. The data hold 80,000 to 130,000 clones, with 70% to 85% observed a single time. The sample here was peripheral blood, taken roughly eight months after starting pembrolizumab. The receptors here all came from an adult with mismatch repair-deficient cancer.

The chain recombines TRBV13 with TRBJ2-5; D is possibly TRBD1 (5 bases). Looked up from germline, CDR1 is PRHDT and CDR2 is FYEKMQ (reference sequence). The CDR3 contains 16 residues. V was cut by 4 bases and J by 2 bases, with 17 bases left in between. The CDR3 region has the DNA TGTGCCAGCAGCTCCCCAGGGTCCTCCAATCAAGAGACCCAGTACTTC. This codes for CASSSPGSSNQETQYF.

The chain links TRBV7-9 to TRBJ1-2, with D possibly being TRBD1 (5 bases). The CDR3 loop spans 14 amino acids. Germline V gene lookup returns CDR1 SEHNR and CDR2 FQNEAQ (reference sequence). Trimming cost V 0 bases and J 8 bases, with 13 bases left between them. CDR3 region: CASSLAAGLRGYTF. CDR3 sequence (DNA): TGTGCCAGCAGCTTAGCCGCAGGGTTGAGGGGCTACACCTTC.

The chain recombines TRBV23-1 with TRBJ1-5; D is undetermined. TRBV23-1 counts as an open reading frame of uncertain function. The CDR3 has 16 residues. V lost 7 bases, J lost 0 bases, and 16 bases lay in between. The CDR3 region is CASTSPEKYSNQPQHF. DNA of the CDR3: TGCGCCAGCACTTCCCCGGAGAAATATAGCAATCAGCCCCAGCATTTT.

The chain joins TRBV23-1 to TRBJ2-3; the match to TRBD2 covers 9 bases. TRBV23-1 carries the ORF label, with uncertain function. V dropped 2 bases and J dropped 2; count of bases not matched to a gene: 8. The CDR3 totals 17 residues. The CDR3 bases are TGCGCCAGCAGTCAAGGGACTAGCCGACGTACCACAGATACGCAGTATTTT. This translates into CASSQGTSRRTTDTQYF.

The J gene is TRBJ2-2, the V gene TRBV19, with D maybe TRBD2 (5 bases). V was shortened by 7 bases and J by 2 bases, with 17 bases between the two germline ends. Germline assignment: CDR1 LNHDA and CDR2 SQIVND (reference sequence). CDR3 length: 16 amino acids. CDR3 sequence reads: CASTPPPAANTGELFF. CDR3 sequence (DNA): TGTGCCAGTACCCCACCCCCAGCGGCCAACACCGGGGAGCTGTTTTTT.

This clone was recorded a few times. The chain combines TRBV11-2 with TRBJ1-1; 9 nucleotides match TRBD1. V was pared by 4 bases and J by 3 bases, with 18 bases of the junction left unmatched. Per the germline V gene, CDR1 is SGHAT and CDR2 is FQNNGV. CDR3 length: 19 residues. The CDR3 sequence is CASSYPTDRGIVGYTEAFF. For the CDR3, the DNA is TGTGCCAGCAGCTACCCGACGGACAGGGGTATCGTGGGATACACTGAAGCTTTCTTT.

This clone was counted between two and nine times. J is TRBJ2-3 and V is TRBV4-3, with D possibly TRBD2 on 6 matching bases. The CDR3 has 14 residues. Deletions cut 4 bases from V and 2 bases from J, with 10 bases between. Germline lookup yields CDR1 LGHNA and CDR2 YSLEER. CDR3 residues: CASSRGTYTDTQYF. In DNA form, the CDR3 reads TGCGCCAGCAGCCGCGGGACGTACACAGATACGCAGTATTTT.

The J gene is TRBJ1-4, the V gene TRBV7-9; D perhaps matches TRBD1 (5 bases). This CDR3 is built from 12 residues. V dropped 8 bases and J dropped 6 bases, with 10 bases sitting between them. Germline V CDR1 and CDR2: SEHNR, FQNEAQ (reference sequence). CDR3 amino acids: CASGPGDEKLFF. CDR3 bases: TGTGCCAGCGGGCCGGGGGATGAAAAACTGTTTTTT. The full variable domain, rest sourced from reference TRBV7-9 and TRBJ1-4, is DTGVSQNPRHKITKRGQNVTFRCDPISEHNRLYWYRQTLGQGPEFLTYFQNEAQLEKSRLLSDRFSAERPKGSFSTLEIQRTEQGDSAMYLCASGPGDEKLFFGSGTQLSVL.